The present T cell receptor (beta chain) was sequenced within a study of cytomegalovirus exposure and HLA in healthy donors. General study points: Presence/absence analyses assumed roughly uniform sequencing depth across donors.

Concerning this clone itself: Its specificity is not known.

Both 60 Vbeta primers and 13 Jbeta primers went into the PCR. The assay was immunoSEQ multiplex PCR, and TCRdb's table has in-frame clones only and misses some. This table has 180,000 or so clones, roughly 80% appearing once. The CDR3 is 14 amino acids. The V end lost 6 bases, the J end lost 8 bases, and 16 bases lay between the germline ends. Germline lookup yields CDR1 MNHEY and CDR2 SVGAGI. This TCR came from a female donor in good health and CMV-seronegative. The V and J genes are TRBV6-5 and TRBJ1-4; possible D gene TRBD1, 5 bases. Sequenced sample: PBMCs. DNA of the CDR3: TGTGCCAGCAGCCGTTCGCAGGGTTCCGAAAAACTGTTTTTT. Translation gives CASSRSQGSEKLFF.